The 22 T cell receptor beta chains reported below all come from one sample, sequenced in a study of OX40 agonist ivuxolimab in advanced cancers. Repertoires were generated with immunoSEQ multiplex PCR, while TCRdb's copy carries only in-frame clones and drops some. The table shows 87,000 or so clones, with approximately 90% occurring only once. The starting material was CD4+ or CD8+ T cells sorted from blood, obtained in a trial of the OX40 agonist ivuxolimab. All receptors come from an adult with an advanced solid tumor such as melanoma, head and neck, liver or kidney cancer.

This clone was observed a handful of times. The chain links TRBV29-1 to TRBJ2-5, with D possibly TRBD2 on 6 matching bases. In germline, CDR1 is SQVTM, CDR2 ANQGSEA. V dropped 3 bases and J dropped 5 bases, with 7 bases sitting between them. The CDR3 spans 11 residues. In DNA, the CDR3 is TGCAGCGTTGAGGAGGGGGAGACCCAGTACTTC. It specifies CSVEEGETQYF.

V usage is TRBV7-6 and J usage is TRBJ1-3, with D maybe TRBD1 (6 bases). Deletions cut 2 bases from V and 0 bases from J, with 11 bases between. The germline CDR1 and CDR2 sequences are SGHVS and FNYEAQ. The CDR3 runs 16 residues. CDR3 bases: TGTGCCAGCAGCTTATCAACAGGGATCTCTGGAAACACCATATATTTT. Its protein product is CASSLSTGISGNTIYF.

This chain connects TRBV5-8 to TRBJ2-7; 7 positions agree with TRBD1. Germline V lookup: CDR1 SGHTS, CDR2 YDEGEE. The V and J ends lost 2 bases and 0 bases, in that order; junction bases with no gene match: 5. The CDR3 is 15 residues long. The CDR3 here is CASSLGQASSYEQYF. The CDR3 bases are TGTGCCAGCAGCTTAGGACAGGCGAGCTCCTACGAGCAGTACTTC.

The rearrangement links TRBV19 to TRBJ1-1, with TRBD1 matching over 9 bases. V lost 5 bases, J lost 1 base, and 8 bases stayed unmatched. This CDR3 spans 16 amino acids. The germline V gene has CDR1 LNHDA and CDR2 SQIVND (reference sequence). The CDR3 nucleotides are TGTGCCAGTAGTCCGGGACAGGGATCAACGAACACTGAAGCTTTCTTT. It specifies CASSPGQGSTNTEAFF.

This clone was seen more than once but under ten times. The rearrangement links TRBV28 to TRBJ2-5, with 12 bases aligning to TRBD2. Per germline, CDR1 MDHEN and CDR2 SYDVKM. The J segment lost 4 bases and the V segment lost 5 bases, leaving 5 bases of the junction unmatched. This CDR3 is 15 amino acids long. CDR3 DNA: TGTGCCAGCAGTCCCATGGGACTAGCGGGAGAGACCCAGTACTTC. Its protein product is CASSPMGLAGETQYF.

V gene TRBV2 combines with J gene TRBJ2-5; 12 bases are a match to TRBD2. Germline values: CDR1 SNHLY, CDR2 FYNNEI. CDR3 length: 15 residues. The J segment lost 5 bases and the V segment lost 2 bases, leaving 3 bases of the junction unmatched. DNA for the CDR3: TGTGCCAGCAGTGAACTAGCGGGGGGGCAGGAGACCCAGTACTTC. Its translation: CASSELAGGQETQYF.

The chain recombines TRBV6-5 with TRBJ1-5; D unclear. The germline V gene encodes CDR1 MNHEY and CDR2 SVGAGI. This CDR3 comprises 14 residues. Trimming pared 2 bases from V and 3 bases from J, leaving 8 bases between. As DNA, the CDR3 is TGTGCCAGCAGTTACCGGTCGACCAATCAGCCCCAGCATTTT. Translated, it gives CASSYRSTNQPQHF.

The chain combines TRBV10-2 with TRBJ1-2, with 9 positions matching TRBD1. This CDR3 has 13 amino acids. Germline CDR1 is WSHSY and CDR2 is SAAADI. V was clipped by 5 bases and J by 8 bases; unmatched bases: 6. CDR3: CASSTGQGSGYTF. CDR3 sequence (DNA): TGCGCCAGCAGTACGGGACAGGGAAGCGGCTACACCTTC.

This sequence joins TRBV11-1 and TRBJ1-1; D not resolved. The CDR3 is 14 amino acids. Trimming stripped 0 bases from V and 3 bases from J, with 8 bases between. From germline, CDR1 is SGHAT and CDR2 FQDESV (reference sequence). DNA of the CDR3: TGTGCCAGCAGCTTAGCGAGGGCCGACACTGAAGCTTTCTTT. This translates into CASSLARADTEAFF.

The chain joins TRBV7-3 to TRBJ2-5; 16 positions match TRBD2. Germline loops: CDR1 SGHTA, CDR2 FQGTGA. This CDR3 is 18 amino acids long. V trimming: 4 bases; J trimming: 4 bases; junction bases outside the gene matches: 9. CDR3 loop: CASSSPGTSGGARETQYF. CDR3 DNA: TGTGCCAGCAGCTCTCCAGGGACTAGCGGGGGGGCACGAGAGACCCAGTACTTC.

V is TRBV4-3 and J is TRBJ2-3; 7 bases match TRBD2. Per germline, CDR1 LGHNA and CDR2 YSLEER. The CDR3 consists of 15 residues. The ends lost 6 bases at V and 5 bases at J; junction bases unmatched: 11. This CDR3 reads CASSLILRERDTQYF. The CDR3 nucleotides are TGCGCCAGCAGTCTAATACTGCGGGAGCGAGATACGCAGTATTTT.

A remark on this clone: Other DNA sequences in the same sample also yield this CDR3. This sequence joins TRBV29-1 and TRBJ2-5, with 7 nucleotides matching TRBD1. Germline-derived CDR1 and CDR2 are SQVTM and ANQGSEA. CDR3 length equals 13 residues. The junction had 4 bases not matched to a gene; V was cut back by 5 bases and J by 1 base. CDR3 bases: TGCAGCGTTCGTGACAGGGTCCAAGAGACCCAGTACTTC. Translating it yields CSVRDRVQETQYF.

CDR3 sequence (DNA): TGTGCCTGGAACCGGGACAGGTCGGGAGGGGCCAACGTCCTGACTTTC. Amino acids: CAWNRDRSGGANVLTF. The chain has TRBV30 and TRBJ2-6; 8 nucleotides agree with TRBD1. Looked up from germline, CDR1 is GTSNPN and CDR2 is SVGIG (reference sequence). This CDR3 has 16 residues. Trimming at V came to 4 bases and at J to 4 bases, leaving 9 bases not matched to a gene.

The chain carries TRBV6-6 and TRBJ2-7; 7 bases align to TRBD1. The CDR3 extends over 14 amino acids. Germline CDR1 and CDR2: MNHNY and SVGAGI (reference sequence). V was clipped by 2 bases and J by 2 bases; unmatched bases: 3. The CDR3 region has the DNA TGTGCCAGCAGTTACCCAGGGGGTCCCTACGAGCAGTACTTC. Translating gives CASSYPGGPYEQYF.

The chain recombines TRBV5-1 with TRBJ2-5; D might be TRBD1 (6 bases). The germline V and J ends were trimmed by 0 bases and 5 bases, with 11 bases remaining between them. Germline CDR1 reads SGHRS; CDR2 reads YFSETQ. This CDR3 has 14 amino acids. CDR3 bases: TGCGCCAGCAGCTTGGGACAAAGGGGGGAGACCCAGTACTTC. It specifies CASSLGQRGETQYF.

The chain combines TRBV5-1 with TRBJ1-2, with 7 bases identical to TRBD1. Germline V gene lookup returns CDR1 SGHRS and CDR2 YFSETQ. J was trimmed by 14 bases and V by 6 bases; bases with no gene match: 16. This CDR3 spans 13 amino acids. CDR3 protein: CASNPTGDRTSTF. CDR3 coding DNA: TGCGCCAGCAACCCCACAGGGGACCGGACTAGTACCTTC.

This chain uses TRBV11-2 with TRBJ2-7, with 8 bases identical to TRBD2. The CDR3 extends over 14 amino acids. Trimming cost V 2 bases and J 5 bases; bases outside gene matches: 5. Germline CDR1 reads SGHAT; CDR2 reads FQNNGV. Here the CDR3 reads CASSLNGGGHEQYF. CDR3 bases: TGTGCCAGCAGCTTAAATGGCGGGGGGCACGAGCAGTACTTC.

V is TRBV10-2 and J is TRBJ2-1, with D hard to call. This CDR3 is built from 13 residues. V lost 7 bases to trimming and J lost 5 bases, with 12 bases between them. Germline values: CDR1 WSHSY, CDR2 SAAADI. CDR3 sequence (DNA): TGCGCCAGCACCCCCCGGGCGAACAATGAGCAGTTCTTC. Translated: CASTPRANNEQFF.

The V call is TRBV30, the J call TRBJ2-4; 7 bases map to TRBD2. This CDR3 has 13 residues. Germline V gene lookup returns CDR1 GTSNPN and CDR2 SVGIG (reference sequence). V lost 5 bases to trimming and J lost 0 bases; unmatched junction nucleotides: 1. The CDR3 region is CAWGRAAKNIQYF. CDR3 DNA: TGTGCCTGGGGGAGGGCAGCCAAAAACATTCAGTACTTC.

This chain connects TRBV19 to TRBJ2-5, with D possibly TRBD2 on 5 matching bases. In germline, CDR1 is LNHDA, CDR2 SQIVND (reference sequence). The CDR3 sequence is 14 residues long. V lost 2 bases, J lost 3 bases, and 10 bases lay in between. The CDR3 is CASSIILGKETQYF. The CDR3 DNA reads as TGTGCCAGTAGTATAATCCTCGGGAAAGAGACCCAGTACTTC.

The rearrangement uses TRBV19 and TRBJ2-7; 7 bases line up with TRBD1. This CDR3 spans 14 amino acids. V lost 5 bases to trimming and J lost 0 bases; unmatched junction nucleotides: 4. CDR1 and CDR2 from the germline V gene are LNHDA and SQIVND (reference sequence). This chain's CDR3 is CASSPTGNSYEQYF. DNA of the CDR3: TGTGCCAGTAGTCCGACAGGGAACTCCTACGAGCAGTACTTC.

The chain combines TRBV11-2 with TRBJ1-1, with 11 nucleotides matching TRBD1. V shed 4 bases and J 1 base; nucleotides not matched to a gene: 5. The germline CDR1 and CDR2 sequences are SGHAT and FQNNGV. CDR3 length: 16 amino acids. The CDR3 coding sequence is TGTGCCAGCAGCTGGACAGGGGGCGATTGGAACACTGAAGCTTTCTTT. This encodes CASSWTGGDWNTEAFF.